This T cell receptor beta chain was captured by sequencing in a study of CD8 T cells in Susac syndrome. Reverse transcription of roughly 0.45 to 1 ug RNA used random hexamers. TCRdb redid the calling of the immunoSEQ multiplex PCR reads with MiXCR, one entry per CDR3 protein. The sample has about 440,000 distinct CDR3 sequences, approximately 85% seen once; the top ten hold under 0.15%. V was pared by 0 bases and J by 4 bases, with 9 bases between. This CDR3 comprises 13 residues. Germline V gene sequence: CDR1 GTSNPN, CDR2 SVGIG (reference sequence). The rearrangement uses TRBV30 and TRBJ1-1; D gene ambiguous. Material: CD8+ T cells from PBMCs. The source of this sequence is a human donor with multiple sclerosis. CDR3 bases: TGTGCCTGGAGTGTATCGGGTACCACTGAAGCTTTCTTT. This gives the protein CAWSVSGTTEAFF.